This TCR beta chain was identified in a study of regulatory T cells in long-lasting Graves disease. Overall study: For a period under 3 months, newly diagnosed Graves' patients had taken antithyroid drugs. Study-wide points: Analyses excluded thyroid tissue, covering peripheral blood alone.

Sequencing libraries for TCR beta were prepared with iRepertoire HTBI primers and Arm-PCR of CDR3 regions. Source study methods: Looking across samples, the authors found some 67 TRBV and 15 or so TRBJ segments. One entry per CDR3 protein results from TCRdb running MiXCR on the multiplex PCR reads. None of the V and J calls come from the authors' own analysis; TCRdb made them. The sample contains some 490,000 distinct CDR3 sequences, around 13% of which appear only once. Time point given: newly diagnosed GD, antithyroid drugs for less than 3 months. Isolated PBMC RNA provided the starting material for the TCR library. This clonotype was recorded at least ten times. Its antigen is undetermined. V lost 4 bases, J lost 3 bases, and 12 bases lay in between. Germline V CDR1 and CDR2: KGHDR, SFDVKD. There are 15 residues in the CDR3. The sample was also reused in another study, on T cells in Graves' hyperthyroidism and ophthalmopathy.

The sequenced sample was peripheral blood mononuclear cells (PBMCs), obtained at new diagnosis, from a patient treated with antithyroid drugs. The V call is TRBV24-1, the J call TRBJ1-5; TRBD1 is a possible D gene (6 bases). This sequence originates from a young woman with Graves disease. CDR3 DNA: TGTGCCACCAGTGAGGGAGGACAGATCAATCAGCCCCAGCATTTT. Translated: CATSEGGQINQPQHF.